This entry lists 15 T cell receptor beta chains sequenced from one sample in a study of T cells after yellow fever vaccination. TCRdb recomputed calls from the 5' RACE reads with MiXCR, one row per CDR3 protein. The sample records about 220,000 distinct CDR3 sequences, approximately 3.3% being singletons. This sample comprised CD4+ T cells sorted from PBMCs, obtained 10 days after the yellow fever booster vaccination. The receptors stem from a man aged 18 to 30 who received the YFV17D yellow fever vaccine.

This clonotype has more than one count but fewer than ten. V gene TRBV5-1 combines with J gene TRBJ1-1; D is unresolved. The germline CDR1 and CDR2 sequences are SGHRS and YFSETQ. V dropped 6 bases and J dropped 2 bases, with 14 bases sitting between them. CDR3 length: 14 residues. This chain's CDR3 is CASTSAPQNTEAFF. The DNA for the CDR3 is TGCGCCAGCACTTCCGCTCCTCAAAACACTGAAGCTTTCTTT.

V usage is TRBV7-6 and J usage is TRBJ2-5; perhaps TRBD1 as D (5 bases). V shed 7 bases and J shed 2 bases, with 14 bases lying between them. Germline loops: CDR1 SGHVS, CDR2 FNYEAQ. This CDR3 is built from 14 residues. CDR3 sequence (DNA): TGTGCCAGCACCCCGTGGGCAGGGCAAGAGACCCAGTACTTC. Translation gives CASTPWAGQETQYF.

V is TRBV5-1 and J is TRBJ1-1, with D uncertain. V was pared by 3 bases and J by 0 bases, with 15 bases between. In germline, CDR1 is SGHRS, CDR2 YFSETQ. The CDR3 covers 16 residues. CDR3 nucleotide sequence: TGCGCCAGCAGCTCCCGTCTGGGGTTCATGAACACTGAAGCTTTCTTT. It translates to CASSSRLGFMNTEAFF.

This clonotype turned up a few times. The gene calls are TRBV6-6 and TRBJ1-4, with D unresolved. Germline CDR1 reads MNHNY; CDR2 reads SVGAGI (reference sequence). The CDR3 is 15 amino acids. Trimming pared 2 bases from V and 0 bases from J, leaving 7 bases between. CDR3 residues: CASSYDPATNEKLFF. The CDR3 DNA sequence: TGTGCCAGCAGTTACGACCCGGCAACTAATGAAAAACTGTTTTTT.

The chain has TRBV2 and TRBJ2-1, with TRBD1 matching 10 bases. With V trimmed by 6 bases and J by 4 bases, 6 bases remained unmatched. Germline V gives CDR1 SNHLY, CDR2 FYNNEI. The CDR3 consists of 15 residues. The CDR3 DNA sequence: TGTGCCAGCAGGAAGGACAGGGGGGTATACAATGAGCAGTTCTTC. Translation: CASRKDRGVYNEQFF.

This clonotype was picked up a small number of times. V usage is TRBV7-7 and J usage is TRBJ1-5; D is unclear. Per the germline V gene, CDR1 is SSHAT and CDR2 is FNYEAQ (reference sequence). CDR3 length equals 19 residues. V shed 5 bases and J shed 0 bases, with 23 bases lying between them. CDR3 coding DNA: TGTGCCAGCAGCACCTGGAGATCCTACCCCTCTTATAGCAATCAGCCCCAGCATTTT. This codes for CASSTWRSYPSYSNQPQHF.

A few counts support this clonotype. The CDR3 region has the DNA TGTGCCAGCAGCCCGACAGGGCACTCCCCCCAGCATTTT. It specifies CASSPTGHSPQHF. The rearrangement links TRBV11-2 to TRBJ1-5; 7 nucleotides line up with TRBD1. Germline-derived CDR1 and CDR2 are SGHAT and FQNNGV. The CDR3 has 13 residues. V was clipped by 5 bases and J by 10 bases; unmatched bases: 8.

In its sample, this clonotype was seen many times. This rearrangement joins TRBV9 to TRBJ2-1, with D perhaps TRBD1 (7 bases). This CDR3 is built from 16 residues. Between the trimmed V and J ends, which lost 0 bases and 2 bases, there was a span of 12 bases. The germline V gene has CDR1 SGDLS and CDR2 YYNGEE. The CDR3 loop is CASSVVPRGAYNEQFF. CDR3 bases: TGTGCCAGCAGCGTAGTCCCCAGGGGGGCCTACAATGAGCAGTTCTTC.

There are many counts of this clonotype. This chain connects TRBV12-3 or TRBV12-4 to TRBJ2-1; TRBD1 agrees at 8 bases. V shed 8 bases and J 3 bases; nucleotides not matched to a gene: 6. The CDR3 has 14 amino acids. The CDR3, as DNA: TGTGCCAGCGAATCCGGGACAGGCTACAATGAGCAGTTCTTC. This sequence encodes CASESGTGYNEQFF.

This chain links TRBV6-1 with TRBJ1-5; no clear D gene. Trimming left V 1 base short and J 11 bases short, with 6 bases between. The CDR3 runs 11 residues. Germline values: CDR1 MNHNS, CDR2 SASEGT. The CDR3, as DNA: TGTGCCAGCAGTGAAGAAACGACCCAGCATTTT. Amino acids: CASSEETTQHF.

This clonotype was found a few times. For the CDR3, the DNA is TGCGCCAGCGCCCCTGGGGGGCTTGGGGCCAACGTCCTGACTTTC. This codes for CASAPGGLGANVLTF. V is TRBV5-1 and J is TRBJ2-6; tentatively, D is TRBD1 or TRBD2 (6 bases each). V lost 7 bases and J lost 3, with 14 bases in between. Germline loops: CDR1 SGHRS, CDR2 YFSETQ. CDR3 size: 15 residues.

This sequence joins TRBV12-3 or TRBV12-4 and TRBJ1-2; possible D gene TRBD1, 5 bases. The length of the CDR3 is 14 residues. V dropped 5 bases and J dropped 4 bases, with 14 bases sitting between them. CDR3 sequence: CASSELGVFYGYTF. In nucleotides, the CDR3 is TGTGCCAGCAGTGAACTAGGGGTTTTCTATGGCTACACCTTC.

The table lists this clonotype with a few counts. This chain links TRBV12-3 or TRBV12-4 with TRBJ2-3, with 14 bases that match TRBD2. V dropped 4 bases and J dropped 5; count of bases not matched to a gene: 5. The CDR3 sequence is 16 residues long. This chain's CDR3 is CASSWGLAGAGDTQYF. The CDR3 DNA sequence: TGTGCCAGCAGTTGGGGACTAGCGGGGGCCGGAGATACGCAGTATTTT.

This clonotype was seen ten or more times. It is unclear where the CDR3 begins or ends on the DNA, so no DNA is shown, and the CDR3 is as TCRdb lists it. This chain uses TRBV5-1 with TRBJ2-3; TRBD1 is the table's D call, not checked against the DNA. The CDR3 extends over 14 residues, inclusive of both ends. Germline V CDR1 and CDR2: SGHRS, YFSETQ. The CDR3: CASSFGPGTDTQYF.

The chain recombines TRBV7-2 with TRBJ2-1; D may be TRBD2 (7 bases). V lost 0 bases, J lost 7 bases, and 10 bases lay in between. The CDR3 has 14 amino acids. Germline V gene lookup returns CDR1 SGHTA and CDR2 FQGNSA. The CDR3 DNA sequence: TGTGCCAGCAGCTTAGCGGGGGGGCCAAATGAGCAGTTCTTC. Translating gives CASSLAGGPNEQFF. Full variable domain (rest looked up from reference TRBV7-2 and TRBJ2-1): GAGVSQSPSNKVTEKGKDVELRCDPISGHTALYWYRQSLGQGLEFLIYFQGNSAPDKSGLPSDRFSAERTGGSVSTLTIQRTQQEDSAVYLCASSLAGGPNEQFFGPGTRLTVL.